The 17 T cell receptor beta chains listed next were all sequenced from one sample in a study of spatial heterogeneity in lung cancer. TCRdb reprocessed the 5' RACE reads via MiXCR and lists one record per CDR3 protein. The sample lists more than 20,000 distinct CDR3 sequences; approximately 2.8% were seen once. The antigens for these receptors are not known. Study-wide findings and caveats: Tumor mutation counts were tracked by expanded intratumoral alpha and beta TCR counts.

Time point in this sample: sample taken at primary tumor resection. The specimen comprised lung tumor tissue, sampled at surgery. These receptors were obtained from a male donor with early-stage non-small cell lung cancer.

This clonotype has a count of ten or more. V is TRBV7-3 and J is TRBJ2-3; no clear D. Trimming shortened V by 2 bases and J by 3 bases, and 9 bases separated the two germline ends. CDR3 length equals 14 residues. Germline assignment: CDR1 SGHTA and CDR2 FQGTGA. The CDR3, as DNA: TGTGCCAGCAGCTTAGGGTTTAGGACAGATACGCAGTATTTT. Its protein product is CASSLGFRTDTQYF.

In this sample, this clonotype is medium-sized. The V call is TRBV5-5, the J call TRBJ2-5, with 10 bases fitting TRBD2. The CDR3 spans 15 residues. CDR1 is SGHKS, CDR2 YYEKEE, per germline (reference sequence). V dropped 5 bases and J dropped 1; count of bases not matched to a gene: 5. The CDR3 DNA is TGTGCCAGCAGGCAGCGGGAGGGCCGCCAAGAGACCCAGTACTTC. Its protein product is CASRQREGRQETQYF.

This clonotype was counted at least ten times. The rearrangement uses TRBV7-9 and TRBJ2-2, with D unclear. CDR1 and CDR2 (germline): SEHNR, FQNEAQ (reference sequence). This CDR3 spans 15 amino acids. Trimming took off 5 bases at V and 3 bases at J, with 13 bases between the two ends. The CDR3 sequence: CASSETGLYTGELFF. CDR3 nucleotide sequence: TGTGCCAGCAGCGAAACCGGGCTCTACACCGGGGAGCTGTTTTTT.

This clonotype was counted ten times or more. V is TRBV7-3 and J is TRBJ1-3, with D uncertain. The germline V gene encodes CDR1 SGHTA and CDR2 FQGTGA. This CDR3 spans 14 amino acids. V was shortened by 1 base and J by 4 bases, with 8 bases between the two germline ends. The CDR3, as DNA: TGTGCCAGCAGCTTAAGTTCAACCGGAAACACCATATATTTT. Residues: CASSLSSTGNTIYF.

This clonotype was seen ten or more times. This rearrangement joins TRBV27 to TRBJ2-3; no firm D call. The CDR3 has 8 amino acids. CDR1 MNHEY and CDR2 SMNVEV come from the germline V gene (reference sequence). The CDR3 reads CAVDTQYF. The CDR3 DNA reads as TGTGCGGTAGATACGCAGTATTTT.

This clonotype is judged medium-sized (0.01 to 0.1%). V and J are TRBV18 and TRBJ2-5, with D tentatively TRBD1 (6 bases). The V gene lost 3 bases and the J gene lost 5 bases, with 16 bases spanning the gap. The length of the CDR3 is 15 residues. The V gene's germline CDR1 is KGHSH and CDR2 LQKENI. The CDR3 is CASSPGQLQVETQYF. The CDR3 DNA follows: TGTGCCAGCTCACCCGGACAGCTCCAGGTGGAGACCCAGTACTTC.

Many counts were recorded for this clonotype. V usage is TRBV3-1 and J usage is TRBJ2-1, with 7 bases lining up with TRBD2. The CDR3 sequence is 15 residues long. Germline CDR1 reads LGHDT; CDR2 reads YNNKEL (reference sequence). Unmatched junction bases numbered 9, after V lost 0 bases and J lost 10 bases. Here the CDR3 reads CASSQDLTSNFEQFF. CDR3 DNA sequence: TGTGCCAGCAGCCAAGATTTGACTAGCAACTTCGAGCAGTTCTTC.

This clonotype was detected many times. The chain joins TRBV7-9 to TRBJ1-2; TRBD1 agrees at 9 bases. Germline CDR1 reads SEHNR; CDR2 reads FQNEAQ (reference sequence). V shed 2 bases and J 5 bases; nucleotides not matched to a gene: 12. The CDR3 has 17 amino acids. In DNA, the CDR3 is TGTGCCAGCAGCTTAAGGGTTACAGGGGGCAAAAGATATGGCTACACCTTC. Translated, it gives CASSLRVTGGKRYGYTF.

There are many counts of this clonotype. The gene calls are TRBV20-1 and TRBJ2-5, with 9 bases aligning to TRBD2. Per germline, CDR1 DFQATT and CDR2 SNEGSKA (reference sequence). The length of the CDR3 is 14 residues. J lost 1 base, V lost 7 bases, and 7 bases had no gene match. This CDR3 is CSVARSGSQETQYF. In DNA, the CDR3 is TGCAGTGTAGCCCGTAGCGGGAGCCAAGAGACCCAGTACTTC.

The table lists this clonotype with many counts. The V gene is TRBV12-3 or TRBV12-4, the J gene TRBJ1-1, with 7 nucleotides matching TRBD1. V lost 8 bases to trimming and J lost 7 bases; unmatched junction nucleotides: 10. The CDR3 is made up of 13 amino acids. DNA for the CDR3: TGTGCCAGCCTCCGACAGGGCGAAGATGAAGCTTTCTTT. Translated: CASLRQGEDEAFF.

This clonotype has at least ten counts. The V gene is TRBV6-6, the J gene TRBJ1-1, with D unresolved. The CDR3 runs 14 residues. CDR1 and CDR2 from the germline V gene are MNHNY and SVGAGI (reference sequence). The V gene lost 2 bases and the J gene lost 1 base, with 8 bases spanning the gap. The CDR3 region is CASSYTSENTEAFF. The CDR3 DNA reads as TGTGCCAGCAGTTACACATCAGAGAACACTGAAGCTTTCTTT.

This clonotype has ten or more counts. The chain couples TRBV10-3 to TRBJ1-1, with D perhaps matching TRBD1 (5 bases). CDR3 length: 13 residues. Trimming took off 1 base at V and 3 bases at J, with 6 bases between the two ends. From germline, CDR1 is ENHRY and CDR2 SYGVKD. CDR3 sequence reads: CAISEWGYTEAFF. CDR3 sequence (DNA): TGTGCCATCAGTGAGTGGGGGTACACTGAAGCTTTCTTT.

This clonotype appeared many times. The CDR3 reads CASSEYEQRETQYF. CDR3 nucleotides: TGTGCCAGCAGTGAATATGAACAGAGGGAGACCCAGTACTTC. V usage is TRBV25-1 and J usage is TRBJ2-5; D gene unclear. Germline values: CDR1 MGHDK, CDR2 SYGVNS. Between the trimmed V and J ends, which lost 0 bases and 5 bases, there was a span of 10 bases. CDR3 length: 14 residues.

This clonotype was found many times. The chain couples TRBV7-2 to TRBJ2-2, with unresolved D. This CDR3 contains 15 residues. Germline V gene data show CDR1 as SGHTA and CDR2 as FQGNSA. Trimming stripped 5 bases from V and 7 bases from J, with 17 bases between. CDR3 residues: CASSRDLAFIGELFF. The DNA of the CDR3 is TGTGCCAGCAGCCGTGACTTAGCTTTTATCGGGGAGCTGTTTTTT.

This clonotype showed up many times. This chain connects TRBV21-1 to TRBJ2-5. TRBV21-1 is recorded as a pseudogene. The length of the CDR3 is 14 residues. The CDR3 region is CASRFPRSQETQYF. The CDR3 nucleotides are TGTGCCAGCAGATTTCCGCGGAGCCAAGAGACCCAGTACTTC.

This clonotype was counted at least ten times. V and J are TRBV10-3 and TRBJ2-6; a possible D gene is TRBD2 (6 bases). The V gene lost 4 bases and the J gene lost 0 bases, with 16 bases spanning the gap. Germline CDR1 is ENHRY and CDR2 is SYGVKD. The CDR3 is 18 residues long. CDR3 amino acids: CAISGRGGDSSGANVLTF. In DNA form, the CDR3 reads TGTGCCATCAGTGGTCGGGGAGGCGACTCCTCTGGGGCCAACGTCCTGACTTTC.

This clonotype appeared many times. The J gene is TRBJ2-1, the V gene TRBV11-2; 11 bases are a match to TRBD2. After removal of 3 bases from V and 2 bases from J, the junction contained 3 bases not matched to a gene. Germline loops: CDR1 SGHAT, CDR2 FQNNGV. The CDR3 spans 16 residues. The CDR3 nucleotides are TGTGCCAGCAGCTTCCTGACTAGCGGGACCTACAATGAGCAGTTCTTC. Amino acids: CASSFLTSGTYNEQFF. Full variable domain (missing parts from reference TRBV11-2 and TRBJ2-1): EAGVAQSPRYKIIEKRQSVAFWCNPISGHATLYWYQQILGQGPKLLIQFQNNGVVDDSQLPKDRFSAERLKGVDSTLKIQPAKLEDSAVYLCASSFLTSGTYNEQFFGPGTRLTVL.